This TCR beta chain emerged from a study of T cell changes during pregnancy in multiple sclerosis (dated by TCRdb to 2018 to 2020). Study-level background: In women with multiple sclerosis, the researchers looked at how the T cell repertoire shifted as pregnancy progressed.

The library relied on the immunoSEQ multiplex PCR assay. This immuneACCESS table, as held by TCRdb, lists in-frame sequences with V and J called but not all clones. Of the missing ones, under half trace to an unresolved V gene in checked studies; the others have no known cause. A total of roughly 48,000 clones appear in this sample, around 92% of them only once. The leading ten clones occupy around 0.9% of the sample. Only one count was recorded for this clone. It has no known antigen specificity. Base qualities were left out, and no much larger clone turns up one base away. V is reduced by 0 bases and J by 4 bases, leaving a spacing of 11 bases between them. From its cysteine to its phenylalanine, the CDR3 spans 15 amino acids. The read is trimmed to its CDR3 DNA, 45 bases read in frame from base 1. Per the germline V gene, MNHEY is the CDR1 and SVGAGI is the CDR2.

This specimen consisted of CD4+ T cells from peripheral blood mononuclear cells, obtained in the second trimester of pregnancy. This chain joins TRBV6-5 to TRBJ2-3; the D segment cannot be called with confidence. This receptor was taken from a female donor in good health, enrolled as a control in a pregnancy study. The CDR3 in this case is CASSYSLSQADTQYF. The nucleotide sequence reads as follows: TGTGCCAGCAGTTACTCCCTGTCCCAGGCAGATACGCAGTATTTT.